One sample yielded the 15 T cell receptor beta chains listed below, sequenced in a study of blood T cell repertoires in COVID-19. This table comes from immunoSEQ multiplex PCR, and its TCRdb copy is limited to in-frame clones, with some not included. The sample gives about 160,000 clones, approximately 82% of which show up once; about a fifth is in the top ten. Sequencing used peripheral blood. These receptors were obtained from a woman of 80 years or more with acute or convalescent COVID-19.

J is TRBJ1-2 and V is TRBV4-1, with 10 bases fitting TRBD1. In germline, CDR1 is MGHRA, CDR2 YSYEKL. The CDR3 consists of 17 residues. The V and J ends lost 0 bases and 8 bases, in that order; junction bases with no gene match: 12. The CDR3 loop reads CASSQEGVGQGLRGYTF. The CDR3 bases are TGCGCCAGCAGCCAAGAGGGTGTGGGACAGGGGTTGAGGGGCTACACCTTC.

As DNA, the CDR3 is TGCGCCAGCAGCCCTTACCCCGGGACAGGTCTTGAGCAGTTCTTC. This translates into CASSPYPGTGLEQFF. The V call is TRBV5-1, the J call TRBJ2-1; TRBD1 matches 8 bases. V shed 4 bases and J 9 bases; nucleotides not matched to a gene: 12. Germline CDR1 is SGHRS and CDR2 is YFSETQ. This CDR3 contains 15 residues.

The CDR3 spells CASSLQGYGYTF. The CDR3 bases are TGCGCCAGCAGCTTGCAGGGCTATGGCTACACCTTC. The chain couples TRBV5-1 to TRBJ1-2, with a weak D call TRBD1 (5 bases). V was trimmed by 1 base and J by 4 bases, leaving 5 bases between them. In germline, CDR1 is SGHRS, CDR2 YFSETQ. This CDR3 spans 12 amino acids.

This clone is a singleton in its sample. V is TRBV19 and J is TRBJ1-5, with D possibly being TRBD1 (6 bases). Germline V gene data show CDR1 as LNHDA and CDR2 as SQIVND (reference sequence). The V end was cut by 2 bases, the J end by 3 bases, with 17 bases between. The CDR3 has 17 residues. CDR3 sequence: CASSITSTGWSNQPQHF. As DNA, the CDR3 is TGTGCCAGTAGTATAACCTCGACAGGTTGGTCCAATCAGCCCCAGCATTTT.

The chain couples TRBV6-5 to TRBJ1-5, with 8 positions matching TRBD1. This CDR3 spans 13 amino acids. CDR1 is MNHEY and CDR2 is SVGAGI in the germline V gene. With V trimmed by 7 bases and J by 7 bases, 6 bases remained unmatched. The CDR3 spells CASNRQGWQPQHF. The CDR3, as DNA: TGTGCCAGCAACCGACAGGGGTGGCAGCCCCAGCATTTT.

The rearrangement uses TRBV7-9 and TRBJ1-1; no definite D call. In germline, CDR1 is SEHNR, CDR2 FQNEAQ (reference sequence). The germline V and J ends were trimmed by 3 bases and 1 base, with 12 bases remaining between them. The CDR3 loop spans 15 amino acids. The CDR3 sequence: CASSFGTGQNTEAFF. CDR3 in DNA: TGTGCCAGCAGCTTTGGAACGGGTCAGAACACTGAAGCTTTCTTT.

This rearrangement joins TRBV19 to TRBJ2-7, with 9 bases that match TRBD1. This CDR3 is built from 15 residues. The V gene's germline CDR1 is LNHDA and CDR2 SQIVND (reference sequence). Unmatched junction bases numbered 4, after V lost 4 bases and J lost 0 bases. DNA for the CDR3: TGTGCCAGTAGTAAACCGGGACAGGGCTCCTACGAGCAGTACTTC. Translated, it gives CASSKPGQGSYEQYF.

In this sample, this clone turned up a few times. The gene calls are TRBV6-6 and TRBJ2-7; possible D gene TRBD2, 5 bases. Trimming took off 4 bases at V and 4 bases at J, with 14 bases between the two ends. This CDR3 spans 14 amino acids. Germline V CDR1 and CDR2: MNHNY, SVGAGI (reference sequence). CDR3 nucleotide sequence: TGTGCCAGCAGTTCCAATCTAGCACGATACGAGCAGTACTTC. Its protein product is CASSSNLARYEQYF.

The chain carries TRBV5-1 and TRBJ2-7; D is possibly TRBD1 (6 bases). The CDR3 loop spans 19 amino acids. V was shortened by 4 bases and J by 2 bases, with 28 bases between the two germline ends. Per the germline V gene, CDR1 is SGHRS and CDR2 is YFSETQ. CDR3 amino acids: CASSTSRGPGGFSPYEQYF. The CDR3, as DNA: TGCGCCAGCAGCACCTCCAGGGGACCTGGCGGATTCAGTCCCTACGAGCAGTACTTC. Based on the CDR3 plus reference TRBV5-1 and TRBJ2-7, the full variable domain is KAGVTQTPRYLIKTRGQQVTLSCSPISGHRSVSWYQQTPGQGLQFLFEYFSETQRNKGNFPGRFSGRQFSNSRSEMNVSTLELGDSALYLCASSTSRGPGGFSPYEQYFGPGTRLTVT.

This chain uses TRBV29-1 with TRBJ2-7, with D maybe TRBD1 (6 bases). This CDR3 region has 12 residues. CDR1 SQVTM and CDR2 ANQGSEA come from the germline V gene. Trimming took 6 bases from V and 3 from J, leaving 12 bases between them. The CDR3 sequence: CSVLGGDYEQYF. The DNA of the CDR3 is TGCAGCGTATTAGGGGGAGACTACGAGCAGTACTTC.

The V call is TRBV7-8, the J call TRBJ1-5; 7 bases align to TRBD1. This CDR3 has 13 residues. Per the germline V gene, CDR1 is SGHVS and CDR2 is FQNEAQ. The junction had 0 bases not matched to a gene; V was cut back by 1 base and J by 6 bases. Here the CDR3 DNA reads TGTGCCAGCAGCTTAGACAGGGGTCAGCCCCAGCATTTT. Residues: CASSLDRGQPQHF.

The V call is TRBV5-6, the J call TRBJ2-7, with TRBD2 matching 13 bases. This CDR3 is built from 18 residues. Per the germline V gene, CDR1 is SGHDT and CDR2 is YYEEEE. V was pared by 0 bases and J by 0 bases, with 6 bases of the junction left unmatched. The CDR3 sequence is CASSLAGLAGLSSYEQYF. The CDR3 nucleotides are TGTGCCAGCAGCTTGGCGGGACTAGCGGGGCTGAGCTCCTACGAGCAGTACTTC.

CDR3 loop: CASSIMTRINEKLFF. CDR3 DNA sequence: TGTGCCAGTAGTATTATGACGCGGATTAATGAAAAACTGTTTTTT. The chain has TRBV19 and TRBJ1-4; D is uncertain. The CDR3 runs to 15 residues. Looked up from germline, CDR1 is LNHDA and CDR2 is SQIVND (reference sequence). Trimming removed 3 bases at V and 4 bases at J, with 12 bases between. The entire variable domain, with the rest obtained from reference TRBV19 and TRBJ1-4, is as follows: DGGITQSPKYLFRKEGQNVTLSCEQNLNHDAMYWYRQDPGQGLRLIYYSQIVNDFQKGDIAEGYSVSREKKESFPLTVTSAQKNPTAFYLCASSIMTRINEKLFFGSGTQLSVL.

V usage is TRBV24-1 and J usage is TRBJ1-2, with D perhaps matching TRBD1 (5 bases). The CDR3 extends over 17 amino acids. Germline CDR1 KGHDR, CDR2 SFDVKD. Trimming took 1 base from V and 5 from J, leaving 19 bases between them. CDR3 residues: CATSDFPRIPSGYGYTF. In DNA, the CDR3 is TGTGCCACCAGTGATTTTCCACGAATCCCTTCAGGGTATGGCTACACCTTC.

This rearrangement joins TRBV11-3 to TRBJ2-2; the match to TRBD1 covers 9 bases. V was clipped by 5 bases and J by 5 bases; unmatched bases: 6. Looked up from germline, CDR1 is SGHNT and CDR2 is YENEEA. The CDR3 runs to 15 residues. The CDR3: CASSPTTGGTGELFF. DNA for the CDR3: TGTGCCAGCAGCCCCACGACAGGGGGGACCGGGGAGCTGTTTTTT.